These 5 T cell receptor beta chains originate from one sample sequenced in a study of tumor-infiltrating lymphocytes in oesophageal squamous cell carcinoma. MiXCR was run by TCRdb on the PCR reads, yielding one entry per CDR3 protein. The sample lists 12,000 or so distinct CDR3 sequences, 55% to 70% seen once, with roughly 32% in the top ten. Specimen: esophageal tumor tissue. These receptor sequences come from a female donor with esophageal squamous cell carcinoma.

This clonotype was counted many times. CDR3 in amino acids: CASSFGVGRVNNEQFF. In DNA form, the CDR3 reads TGTGCCAGCAGCTTCGGAGTAGGCCGGGTGAACAATGAGCAGTTCTTC. V and J are TRBV5-6 and TRBJ2-1; D is uncertain. V dropped 2 bases and J dropped 5 bases, with 17 bases sitting between them. The CDR3 spans 16 residues. Germline CDR1 SGHDT, CDR2 YYEEEE.

The chain links TRBV29-1 to TRBJ1-3, with 9 bases lining up with TRBD1. The CDR3 consists of 16 residues. The V and J ends lost 5 bases and 2 bases, in that order; junction bases with no gene match: 10. Germline lookup yields CDR1 SQVTM and CDR2 ANQGSEA. CDR3 DNA: TGCAGCGTTCTTGACCAGACAGGGGGGACTGGAAACACCATATATTTT. Amino acids: CSVLDQTGGTGNTIYF.

The rearrangement joins TRBV7-3 to TRBJ2-1; TRBD2 matches at 7 bases. Judging by the DNA end, TRBJ2-7 fits better; the J call may be wrong. The germline gives CDR1 SGHTA, CDR2 FQGTGA. The CDR3 runs to 15 residues. The CDR3 coding sequence is TGTGCCAGCAGCTTAGGGAGGGCCACAGGCAATGAGCAGTACTTC. Encoded protein: CASSLGRATGNEQYF.

CDR3: CASSPGTGEKLFF. CDR3 DNA sequence: TGTGCCAGCAGCCCAGGGACGGGAGAAAAACTGTTTTTT. The rearrangement links TRBV7-8 to TRBJ1-4, with a weak D call TRBD1 (5 bases). The CDR3 has 13 residues. The germline V gene has CDR1 SGHVS and CDR2 FQNEAQ. The V end lost 5 bases, the J end lost 8 bases, and 12 bases lay between the germline ends.

This clonotype was seen only a few times. The chain uses TRBV7-3 and TRBJ2-4, with TRBD2 identical over 11 bases. The DNA end lines up better with TRBJ2-1; the J call may be wrong. The CDR3 loop spans 15 amino acids. CDR1 SGHTA and CDR2 FQGTGA come from the germline V gene. CDR3: CASSLTSGANNEQFF. In DNA, the CDR3 is TGTGCCAGCAGCTTGACTAGCGGGGCTAACAATGAGCAGTTCTTC.